The sequence of this T cell receptor (beta chain) was determined in a study of T-cell reconstitution after alpha-beta-depleted transplantation in children. The length of the CDR3 is 13 residues. Germline V gives CDR1 SQVTM, CDR2 ANQGSEA. V lost 4 bases, J lost 2 bases, and 1 base stayed unmatched. During its preparation, the TCRbeta library received unique molecular identifiers. MiXCR was run by TCRdb on the PCR reads, yielding one entry per CDR3 protein. The table includes a few hundred thousand distinct CDR3 sequences, around 46% detected once. Overall study results and limits: T-cell counts and diversity at one year following transplant were attributed mainly to newly produced T cells. Several hundred expanded graft clones reportedly were the source of alpha-beta T cells about two months after transplant. In some patients, recipient T cells and intrathymic progenitors surviving conditioning explained high day-60 diversity.

This clonotype was recorded at least ten times. The antigen is undetermined. The source was PBMCs, collected before TCRalphabeta/CD19-depleted stem cell transplant. This TCR was sampled from a girl aged 2-10 years with aplastic anemia, due to receive a stem cell transplant. The rearrangement joins TRBV29-1 to TRBJ2-1, with 8 bases identical to TRBD2. The CDR3 spells CSVGAGAYNEQFF. CDR3 DNA: TGCAGCGTTGGAGCGGGGGCCTACAATGAGCAGTTCTTC.